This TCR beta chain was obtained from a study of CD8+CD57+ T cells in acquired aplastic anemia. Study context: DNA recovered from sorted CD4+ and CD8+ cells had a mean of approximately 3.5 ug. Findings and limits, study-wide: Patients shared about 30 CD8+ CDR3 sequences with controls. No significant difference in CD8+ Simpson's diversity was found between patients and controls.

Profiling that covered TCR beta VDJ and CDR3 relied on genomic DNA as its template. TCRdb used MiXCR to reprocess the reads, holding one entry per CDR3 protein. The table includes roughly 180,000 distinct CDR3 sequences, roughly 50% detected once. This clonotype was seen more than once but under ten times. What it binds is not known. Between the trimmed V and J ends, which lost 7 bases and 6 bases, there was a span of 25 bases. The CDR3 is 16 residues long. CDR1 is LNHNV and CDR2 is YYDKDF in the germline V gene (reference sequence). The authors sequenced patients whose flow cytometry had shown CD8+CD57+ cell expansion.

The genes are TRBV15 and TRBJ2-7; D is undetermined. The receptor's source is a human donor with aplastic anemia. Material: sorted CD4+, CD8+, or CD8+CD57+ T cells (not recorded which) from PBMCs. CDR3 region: CATIRKLQPDRSEQYF. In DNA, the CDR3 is TGTGCCACCATTAGGAAGTTGCAACCCGATCGGTCCGAGCAGTACTTC. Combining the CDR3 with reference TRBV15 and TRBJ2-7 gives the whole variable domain DAMVIQNPRYQVTQFGKPVTLSCSQTLNHNVMYWYQQKSSQAPKLLFHYYDKDFNNEADTPDNFQSRRPNTSFCFLDIRSPGLGDTAMYLCATIRKLQPDRSEQYFGPGTRLTVT.